The 17 T cell receptor beta chains reported below all come from one sample, sequenced in a study of OX40 agonist ivuxolimab in advanced cancers. Generated by immunoSEQ multiplex PCR, the TCRdb table keeps only in-frame clones and is missing some. The sample yields about 83,000 clones, about 90% seen once. Specimen: CD4+ or CD8+ T cells sorted from blood, collected in a trial of the OX40 agonist ivuxolimab. The receptors here all came from an adult with an advanced solid tumor such as melanoma, head and neck, liver or kidney cancer.

This chain connects TRBV7-8 to TRBJ1-1; D may be TRBD1 (5 bases). CDR1 and CDR2 from the germline V gene are SGHVS and FQNEAQ. V lost 1 base, J lost 11 bases, and 14 bases lay in between. The CDR3 is 13 amino acids. CDR3 region: CASSLGQMGGAFF. The CDR3 DNA reads as TGTGCCAGCAGCTTAGGCCAGATGGGGGGTGCTTTCTTT.

The J gene is TRBJ1-4, the V gene TRBV2; D remains unclear. The CDR3 length is 13 residues. V shed 7 bases and J shed 7 bases, with 13 bases lying between them. The germline V gene encodes CDR1 SNHLY and CDR2 FYNNEI. This chain's CDR3 is CASNSEGFEKLFF. The CDR3 coding sequence is TGTGCCAGCAACAGCGAAGGTTTTGAAAAACTGTTTTTT. Full variable domain (remainder filled in from reference TRBV2 and TRBJ1-4): EPEVTQTPSHQVTQMGQEVILRCVPISNHLYFYWYRQILGQKVEFLVSFYNNEISEKSEIFDDQFSVERPDGSNFTLKIRSTKLEDSAMYFCASNSEGFEKLFFGSGTQLSVL.

The chain uses TRBV6-5 and TRBJ2-7; D remains ambiguous. Trimming took 0 bases from V and 3 from J, leaving 15 bases between them. The CDR3 has 16 amino acids. Germline V gene lookup returns CDR1 MNHEY and CDR2 SVGAGI. CDR3 DNA: TGTGCCAGCAGTTACTCGAGGCGTGGCACCCACTACGAGCAGTACTTC. Encoded protein: CASSYSRRGTHYEQYF.

The chain joins TRBV7-9 to TRBJ2-4; unclear D gene. The CDR3 covers 14 residues. Deletions cut 1 base from V and 7 bases from J, with 11 bases between. Germline V lookup: CDR1 SEHNR, CDR2 FQNEAQ (reference sequence). The CDR3 nucleotides read TGTGCCAGCAGCTTAGTCGGGCAGGTCAACATTCAGTACTTC. Its protein product is CASSLVGQVNIQYF.

Details on this clone: Other DNA sequences in the same sample also yield this CDR3. V gene TRBV5-1 combines with J gene TRBJ1-4; no firm D call. Germline loops: CDR1 SGHRS, CDR2 YFSETQ. V lost 4 bases and J 6 bases, leaving 10 bases between the germline ends. The CDR3 runs 13 residues. CDR3 in amino acids: CASSPGLDEKLFF. DNA of the CDR3: TGCGCCAGCAGCCCCGGGCTAGATGAAAAACTGTTTTTT.

The chain joins TRBV5-1 to TRBJ2-1, with D maybe TRBD2 (6 bases). V was shortened by 2 bases and J by 6 bases, with 15 bases between the two germline ends. CDR1 is SGHRS, CDR2 YFSETQ, per germline. The CDR3 length is 15 residues. This chain's CDR3 is CASSFLPGSGNEQFF. In DNA form, the CDR3 reads TGCGCCAGCAGCTTTCTACCCGGGAGCGGCAATGAGCAGTTCTTC.

The rearrangement uses TRBV28 and TRBJ2-1; 9 bases match TRBD2. The CDR3 has 14 amino acids. J gave up 4 bases and V 8 bases, and 6 bases lay outside the gene matches. Germline V gene data show CDR1 as MDHEN and CDR2 as SYDVKM. Here the CDR3 DNA reads TGTGCCAGCGGCCCTAGCGGGGTGTACAATGAGCAGTTCTTC. Translated, it gives CASGPSGVYNEQFF.

V usage is TRBV6-5 and J usage is TRBJ2-7; D possibly corresponds to TRBD2 (5 bases). The CDR3 runs to 12 residues. The germline CDR1 and CDR2 sequences are MNHEY and SVGAGI. V was clipped by 9 bases and J by 2 bases, with 11 bases between them. Here the CDR3 DNA reads TGTGCCAGTGAGGGAAACCCCTACGAGCAGTACTTC. It encodes CASEGNPYEQYF.

The chain has TRBV11-2 and TRBJ2-1; D possibly corresponds to TRBD2 (5 bases). The ends were cut back, 1 base at V and 6 bases at J, with 13 bases in the middle. The CDR3 runs to 15 residues. Germline CDR1 SGHAT, CDR2 FQNNGV. The CDR3 DNA reads TGTGCCAGCAGCTTAGCAGCGGCGTCTCCCAATGAGCAGTTCTTC. It specifies CASSLAAASPNEQFF.

The rearrangement joins TRBV5-4 to TRBJ2-1, with 7 bases identical to TRBD2. The CDR3 spans 13 residues. Germline assignment: CDR1 SGHNT and CDR2 YYREEE (reference sequence). J lost 8 bases, V lost 8 bases, and 10 bases had no gene match. The chain's CDR3 is CASQRAGVDEQFF. CDR3 in DNA: TGTGCCAGTCAACGGGCGGGAGTAGATGAGCAGTTCTTC.

In this sample, this clone turned up a few times. The chain links TRBV30 to TRBJ2-1; D gene uncertain. Trimming removed 4 bases at V and 4 bases at J, with 11 bases between. There are 13 residues in the CDR3. Germline-derived CDR1 and CDR2 are GTSNPN and SVGIG (reference sequence). DNA of the CDR3: TGTGCCTGGAACTCCGCTCTATACAATGAGCAGTTCTTC. Protein: CAWNSALYNEQFF.

V usage is TRBV6-5 and J usage is TRBJ1-6; D may be TRBD1 (6 bases). V was trimmed by 2 bases and J by 8 bases, leaving 13 bases between them. Per the germline V gene, CDR1 is MNHEY and CDR2 is SVGAGI. The CDR3 is 15 amino acids. CDR3 protein: CASSYEGGADSPLHF. DNA for the CDR3: TGTGCCAGCAGTTACGAGGGGGGCGCGGATTCACCCCTCCACTTT.

This chain links TRBV11-2 with TRBJ2-3; no clear D. V lost 5 bases, J lost 3 bases, and 3 bases lay in between. Looked up from germline, CDR1 is SGHAT and CDR2 is FQNNGV. The CDR3 sequence is 11 residues long. As DNA, the CDR3 is TGTGCCAGCAGCCAAACAGATACGCAGTATTTT. Protein: CASSQTDTQYF.

The V gene is TRBV11-2, the J gene TRBJ2-2; D is unclear. Germline V lookup: CDR1 SGHAT, CDR2 FQNNGV. This CDR3 is built from 13 residues. With 1 base removed from V and 5 bases from J, the gap between germline ends came to 5 bases. CDR3 amino acids: CASSLGFTGELFF. In DNA form, the CDR3 reads TGTGCCAGCAGCTTAGGGTTTACCGGGGAGCTGTTTTTT.

The V gene is TRBV28, the J gene TRBJ1-1, with D maybe TRBD1 (5 bases). CDR3 length: 13 amino acids. Deletions cut 11 bases from V and 5 bases from J, with 18 bases between. Germline lookup yields CDR1 MDHEN and CDR2 SYDVKM. CDR3 sequence (DNA): TGTGCCGGAGCCGGGGGGTCGAGAACTGAAGCTTTCTTT. Translation: CAGAGGSRTEAFF.

This clone was detected only once. The chain couples TRBV28 to TRBJ1-5; possibly TRBD1 for D (5 bases). With 3 bases removed from V and 15 bases from J, the gap between germline ends came to 12 bases. CDR3 length: 11 residues. CDR1 MDHEN and CDR2 SYDVKM come from the germline V gene. CDR3 sequence: CASSFGGPGHF. The CDR3 DNA reads TGTGCCAGCAGTTTCGGGGGTCCCGGGCATTTT.

The chain couples TRBV7-8 to TRBJ2-5; the D is unclear. The DNA matches TRBJ2-7 better at its end, which makes the J call doubtful. Germline-derived CDR1 and CDR2 are SGHVS and FQNEAQ. The CDR3 is made up of 11 amino acids. The CDR3 reads CASASAYEQYF. In DNA form, the CDR3 reads TGTGCCAGCGCAAGCGCCTACGAGCAGTACTTC.